This passage covers 25 T cell receptor beta chains from one sample sequenced in a study of T cells in Graves' hyperthyroidism and ophthalmopathy. Researchers amplified the TCR beta CDR3 regions from RNA transcripts. The HTBI primer set was used in a first-round RT-PCR of the TCR CDR3. TCRdb recomputed calls from the multiplex PCR reads with MiXCR, one row per CDR3 protein. The top ten clones hold roughly 3.3% of a sample with under 600,000 distinct CDR3 sequences, approximately 15% of them seen once. Sequencing was performed on blood. Source of these receptors: a woman aged 35 to 49 with Graves' ophthalmopathy.

This clonotype was counted ten times or more. The chain links TRBV7-8 to TRBJ2-1; the match to TRBD2 covers 7 bases. CDR1 is SGHVS and CDR2 is FQNEAQ in the germline V gene. J lost 5 bases, V lost 4 bases, and 5 bases had no gene match. The CDR3 covers 14 residues. For the CDR3, the DNA is TGTGCCAGCAGCTCCCTAACTAGCGACAATGAGCAGTTCTTC. Its protein product is CASSSLTSDNEQFF.

This clonotype was picked up a small number of times. The chain joins TRBV20-1 to TRBJ1-4, with a possible D match to TRBD1 (5 bases). Germline V gives CDR1 DFQATT, CDR2 SNEGSKA (reference sequence). Trimming took 6 bases from V and 8 from J, leaving 16 bases between them. This CDR3 is built from 13 residues. The CDR3 nucleotides are TGCAGTGCGCAGGGCCTGGGGAGCGAAAAACTGTTTTTT. Amino acids: CSAQGLGSEKLFF.

This chain links TRBV2 with TRBJ2-5, with unresolved D. The germline V gene has CDR1 SNHLY and CDR2 FYNNEI. V was pared by 4 bases and J by 2 bases, with 8 bases between. The CDR3 has 13 amino acids. The CDR3 nucleotides are TGTGCCAGCAGTGGTAACTCTCAAGAGACCCAGTACTTC. Protein: CASSGNSQETQYF.

This clonotype has a count of ten or more. The V call is TRBV2, the J call TRBJ2-3; 9 bases are a match to TRBD2. Germline V lookup: CDR1 SNHLY, CDR2 FYNNEI. V trimming: 5 bases; J trimming: 0 bases; junction bases outside the gene matches: 6. The CDR3 is 16 amino acids. For the CDR3, the DNA is TGTGCCAGCAGTCGCGAGAGCGGGAGGAGCACAGATACGCAGTATTTT. Its protein product is CASSRESGRSTDTQYF. Full variable domain (rest looked up from reference TRBV2 and TRBJ2-3): EPEVTQTPSHQVTQMGQEVILRCVPISNHLYFYWYRQILGQKVEFLVSFYNNEISEKSEIFDDQFSVERPDGSNFTLKIRSTKLEDSAMYFCASSRESGRSTDTQYFGPGTRLTVL.

The chain joins TRBV29-1 to TRBJ1-5, with 7 bases aligning to TRBD1. V lost 4 bases and J lost 5; bases outside the gene matches: 2. Looked up from germline, CDR1 is SQVTM and CDR2 is ANQGSEA. The CDR3 sequence is 12 residues long. The CDR3 region is CSVGDSYQPQHF. The CDR3 nucleotides read TGCAGCGTTGGGGACAGCTATCAGCCCCAGCATTTT.

The chain links TRBV29-1 to TRBJ2-1, with a weak D call TRBD2 (6 bases). The V gene's germline CDR1 is SQVTM and CDR2 ANQGSEA. V was shortened by 3 bases and J by 9 bases, with 15 bases between the two germline ends. The CDR3 totals 13 residues. CDR3 sequence reads: CSVDSGVGIEQFF. CDR3 nucleotides: TGCAGCGTTGATTCGGGGGTGGGGATTGAGCAGTTCTTC.

This clonotype was seen many times. The V and J genes are TRBV6-1 and TRBJ2-5, with D possibly being TRBD1 (6 bases). Trimming pared 6 bases from V and 2 bases from J, leaving 16 bases between. The CDR3 loop spans 15 amino acids. The germline gives CDR1 MNHNS, CDR2 SASEGT. The CDR3: CASRRAGVGQETQYF. The CDR3 bases are TGTGCCAGCAGGAGAGCAGGGGTGGGTCAAGAGACCCAGTACTTC.

This chain uses TRBV15 with TRBJ2-3; 9 positions match TRBD2. Germline CDR1 and CDR2: LNHNV and YYDKDF (reference sequence). J gave up 5 bases and V 1 base, and 10 bases lay outside the gene matches. The length of the CDR3 is 17 residues. The DNA for the CDR3 is TGTGCCACCAGCAGAGGAGCCCGCGGGGGGGCGGTAGATACGCAGTATTTT. As protein: CATSRGARGGAVDTQYF.

Ten or more counts support this clonotype. The CDR3 is CASSLSSGGWGDEQFF. DNA of the CDR3: TGTGCCAGCAGTTTATCTTCTGGCGGGTGGGGGGATGAGCAGTTCTTC. The J gene is TRBJ2-1, the V gene TRBV27, with D perhaps TRBD2 (6 bases). V dropped 0 bases and J dropped 8 bases, with 17 bases sitting between them. This CDR3 contains 16 residues. CDR1 is MNHEY, CDR2 SMNVEV, per germline (reference sequence).

The chain has TRBV5-5 and TRBJ1-5, with D perhaps TRBD1 (5 bases). This CDR3 has 15 residues. Trimming shortened V by 0 bases and J by 5 bases, and 12 bases separated the two germline ends. The germline CDR1 and CDR2 sequences are SGHKS and YYEKEE (reference sequence). The CDR3 DNA sequence: TGTGCCAGCAGCTTGGGGAGGGGAGAGTATCAGCCCCAGCATTTT. As protein: CASSLGRGEYQPQHF.

The chain combines TRBV6-6 with TRBJ2-1; 9 bases align to TRBD1. The CDR3 has 17 residues. With 2 bases clipped from V and 3 bases from J, the junction kept 8 bases outside the gene matches. CDR1 and CDR2 (germline): MNHNY, SVGAGI (reference sequence). The CDR3 region has the DNA TGTGCCAGCAGTTACGAAGGGACAGGGTATATCTACAATGAGCAGTTCTTC. It is translated as CASSYEGTGYIYNEQFF.

The chain is built from TRBV6-1 and TRBJ2-7; D is possibly TRBD2 (6 bases). Trimming removed 3 bases at V and 6 bases at J, with 18 bases between. The CDR3 covers 15 residues. Germline V gives CDR1 MNHNS, CDR2 SASEGT. The chain's CDR3 is CASSEATGGDPEQYF. CDR3 nucleotides: TGTGCCAGCAGTGAGGCCACTGGAGGGGATCCCGAGCAGTACTTC.

The rearrangement links TRBV30 to TRBJ1-6, with D hard to call. Trimming cost V 4 bases and J 4 bases, with 5 bases left between them. The CDR3 runs 12 residues. The germline gives CDR1 GTSNPN, CDR2 SVGIG (reference sequence). Here the CDR3 DNA reads TGTGCCTGGAAGAATTATAATTCACCCCTCCACTTT. Protein: CAWKNYNSPLHF. The full variable domain, with the rest looked up from reference TRBV30 and TRBJ1-6, is SQTIHQWPATLVQPVGSPLSLECTVEGTSNPNLYWYRQAAGRGLQLLFYSVGIGQISSEVPQNLSASRPQDRQFILSSKKLLLSDSGFYLCAWKNYNSPLHFGNGTRLTVT.

In its sample, this clonotype was seen many times. This sequence joins TRBV5-1 and TRBJ2-1; 7 positions agree with TRBD2. Trimming at V came to 4 bases and at J to 4 bases, leaving 8 bases not matched to a gene. The CDR3 totals 15 residues. Germline CDR1 SGHRS, CDR2 YFSETQ. The CDR3 loop reads CASSRAGTTYNEQFF. In nucleotides, the CDR3 is TGCGCCAGCAGCAGAGCCGGGACTACATACAATGAGCAGTTCTTC.

This clonotype was seen at least ten times. The chain is built from TRBV2 and TRBJ2-1; D not certain. There are 13 residues in the CDR3. Between the trimmed V and J ends, which lost 3 bases and 4 bases, there was a span of 7 bases. The germline V gene has CDR1 SNHLY and CDR2 FYNNEI. Here the CDR3 reads CASSDRIYNEQFF. The CDR3 DNA reads TGTGCCAGCAGTGACCGGATTTACAATGAGCAGTTCTTC.

This clonotype has more than one count but fewer than ten. Just one base apart from a much larger clone, this may be a read error. The V gene is TRBV12-3 or TRBV12-4, the J gene TRBJ2-7, with TRBD2 matching over 10 bases. The CDR3 is 13 residues long. The CDR3 nucleotides read TGTGCCAGCAGACTAGCGGGGACCTACAAGCAGTACTTC. Protein product: CASRLAGTYKQYF.

For this clonotype: At one end, the junction sequence differs from germline, possibly due to a read error. The rearrangement joins TRBV4-1 to TRBJ1-2; D not certain. The CDR3 consists of 15 residues. CDR1 and CDR2 (germline): MGHRA, YSYEKL. The CDR3 protein is CASSREVRAAYGYTF. The CDR3 bases are TGTGCCAGCAGCCGAGAGGTTCGGGCAGCCTATGGCTACACCTTC.

The V call is TRBV20-1, the J call TRBJ1-6; the D gene is possibly TRBD1 (6 bases). V lost 1 base and J 6 bases, leaving 10 bases between the germline ends. The CDR3 runs to 14 residues. Germline CDR1 DFQATT, CDR2 SNEGSKA (reference sequence). CDR3 amino acids: CSARVGASNSPLHF. The CDR3 nucleotides read TGCAGTGCTAGAGTGGGGGCCTCTAATTCACCCCTCCACTTT.

In this sample, this clonotype turned up many times. The chain couples TRBV12-3 or TRBV12-4 to TRBJ2-2, with 8 nucleotides matching TRBD1. The CDR3 has 14 amino acids. Trimming cost V 5 bases and J 6 bases; bases outside gene matches: 5. The CDR3 bases are TGTGCCAGCAGTGGACAGGGCTTCGCCGGGGAGCTGTTTTTT. Protein sequence: CASSGQGFAGELFF.

This clonotype appeared a few times. This chain connects TRBV19 to TRBJ2-3; 9 positions match TRBD1. This CDR3 has 14 residues. Germline CDR1 and CDR2: LNHDA and SQIVND (reference sequence). Trimming cost V 7 bases and J 6 bases; bases outside gene matches: 8. The CDR3 loop is CASTIGGTGDTQYF. The CDR3 bases are TGTGCCAGTACTATCGGCGGGACAGGGGATACGCAGTATTTT.

This clonotype came up many times. This chain connects TRBV28 to TRBJ2-7, with 9 bases identical to TRBD1. Looked up from germline, CDR1 is MDHEN and CDR2 is SYDVKM. J lost 3 bases, V lost 5 bases, and 11 bases had no gene match. The CDR3 spans 16 residues. The DNA of the CDR3 is TGTGCCAGCAGTACTCGCGGACAGGGGATGTACTACGAGCAGTACTTC. This gives the protein CASSTRGQGMYYEQYF. Full variable domain (missing parts from reference TRBV28 and TRBJ2-7): DVKVTQSSRYLVKRTGEKVFLECVQDMDHENMFWYRQDPGLGLRLIYFSYDVKMKEKGDIPEGYSVSREKKERFSLILESASTNQTSMYLCASSTRGQGMYYEQYFGPGTRLTVT.

As concerns this clonotype: This may be a read error: a much more frequent sequence differs by one nucleotide. The chain combines TRBV30 with TRBJ2-3; 11 nucleotides agree with TRBD2. The CDR3 extends over 18 amino acids. The V gene's germline CDR1 is GTSNPN and CDR2 SVGIG (reference sequence). Trimming removed 1 base from V and 2 bases from J; junction bases left unmatched: 11. CDR3 coding DNA: TGTGCCTGGAGTGCACAGAAGACTAGCGGGGTCCCCACAGATACGCAGTATTTT. The encoded protein is CAWSAQKTSGVPTDTQYF.

This clonotype was recorded at least ten times. The chain is built from TRBV11-2 and TRBJ1-1, with D perhaps matching TRBD1 (5 bases). V was clipped by 4 bases and J by 2 bases, with 14 bases between them. The CDR3 sequence is 15 residues long. The germline V gene has CDR1 SGHAT and CDR2 FQNNGV. CDR3 nucleotides: TGTGCCAGCAGCTGGGGACCGAAAAGAAACACTGAAGCTTTCTTT. It specifies CASSWGPKRNTEAFF.

There are many counts of this clonotype. V usage is TRBV29-1 and J usage is TRBJ2-3; D not certain. The CDR3 totals 14 residues. Germline CDR1 reads SQVTM; CDR2 reads ANQGSEA. As DNA, the CDR3 is TGCAGTCCCACAGTGGGTAGAGAGGCAGATACGCAGTATTTT. Protein sequence: CSPTVGREADTQYF.

There are a few counts of this clonotype. The chain couples TRBV28 to TRBJ2-7; D call uncertain. V shed 5 bases and J shed 5 bases, with 13 bases lying between them. The CDR3 has 13 amino acids. CDR1 is MDHEN and CDR2 is SYDVKM in the germline V gene. Here the CDR3 reads CASSPRAGNEQYF. The CDR3 DNA reads as TGTGCCAGCAGTCCCCGGGCCGGAAACGAGCAGTACTTC.